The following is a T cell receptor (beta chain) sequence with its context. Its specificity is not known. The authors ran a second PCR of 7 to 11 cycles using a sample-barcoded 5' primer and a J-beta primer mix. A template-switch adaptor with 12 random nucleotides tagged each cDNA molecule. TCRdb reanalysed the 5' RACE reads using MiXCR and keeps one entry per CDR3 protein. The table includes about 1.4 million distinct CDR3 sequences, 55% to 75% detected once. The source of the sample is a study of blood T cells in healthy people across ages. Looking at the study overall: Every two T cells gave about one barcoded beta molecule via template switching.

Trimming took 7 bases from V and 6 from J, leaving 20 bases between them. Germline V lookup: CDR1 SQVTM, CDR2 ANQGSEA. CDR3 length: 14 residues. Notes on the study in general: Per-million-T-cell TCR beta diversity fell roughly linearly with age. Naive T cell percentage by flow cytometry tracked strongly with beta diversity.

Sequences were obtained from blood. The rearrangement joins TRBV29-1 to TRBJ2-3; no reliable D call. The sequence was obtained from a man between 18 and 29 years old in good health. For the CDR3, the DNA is TGCAGCGCGGGCCGCATTTGGGAAACGGATACGCAGTATTTT. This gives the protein CSAGRIWETDTQYF.